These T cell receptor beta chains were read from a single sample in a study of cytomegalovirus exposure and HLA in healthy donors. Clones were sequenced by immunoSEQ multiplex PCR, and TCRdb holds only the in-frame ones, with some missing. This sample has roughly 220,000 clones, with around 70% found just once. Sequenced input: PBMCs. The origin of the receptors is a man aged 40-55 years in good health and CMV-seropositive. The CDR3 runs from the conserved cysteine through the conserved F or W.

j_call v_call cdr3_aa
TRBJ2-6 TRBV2 CASREGHGLGANVLTF
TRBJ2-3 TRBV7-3 CASSLKGTGLSDTQYF
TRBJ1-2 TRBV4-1 CASSQPLARQEMVGYTF
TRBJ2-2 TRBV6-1 CASSEPGQGVGELFF
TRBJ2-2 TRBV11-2 CASSLWRGATGELFF
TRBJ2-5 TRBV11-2 CASSLEFGETQYF
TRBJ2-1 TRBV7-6 CASSLPSTSYNEQFF
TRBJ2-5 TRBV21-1 CASSKEVGRVGETQYF
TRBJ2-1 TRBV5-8 CASSWTGNEQFF
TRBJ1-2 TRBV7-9 CSSSLGRTLEVYGYTF
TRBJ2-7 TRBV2 CATGVGTDSYEQYF
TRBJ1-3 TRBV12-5 CASGSRDRIPGNTIYF
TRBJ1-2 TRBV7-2 CASSLGQGSYGYTF
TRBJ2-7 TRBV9 CASSEGLAGIRGEQYF
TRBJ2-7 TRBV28 CASRTQGQGEQYF
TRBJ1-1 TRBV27 CASSLWGGNTEAFF
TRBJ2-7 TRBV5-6 CASSWITGEQYF
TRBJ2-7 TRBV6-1 CASSPTDYSYEQYF
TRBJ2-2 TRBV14 CASSQEAGGAGELFF
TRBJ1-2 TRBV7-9 CASSPSGTGGETGGYTF
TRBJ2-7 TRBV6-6 CASSDPSGGAYEQYF
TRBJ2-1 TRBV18 CASSPRGLTSYNEQFF
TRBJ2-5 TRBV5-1 CASSLAWTSAGETQYF
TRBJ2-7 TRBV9 CASSAHRDRGSHEQYF
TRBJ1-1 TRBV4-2 CASSQEPQTQGGTEAFF
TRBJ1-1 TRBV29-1 CSVEELRGIGTEAFF
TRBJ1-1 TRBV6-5 CASNSRTGGFTEAFF
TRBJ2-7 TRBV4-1 CASSHLRDRVHEQYF
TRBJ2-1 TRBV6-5 CASWRSSTTDNEQFF
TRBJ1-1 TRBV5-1 CASSYHPGYKNTEAFF
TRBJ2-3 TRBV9 CASSTTGGSTDTQYF
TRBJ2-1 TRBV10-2 CASSPDSFSNEQFF
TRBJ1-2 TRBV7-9 CSSSSQGARGYTF
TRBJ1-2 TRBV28 CASIPQGHSNNYGYTF
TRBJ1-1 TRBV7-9 CASSLVVGNTEAFF
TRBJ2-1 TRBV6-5 CASSTGGINEQFF
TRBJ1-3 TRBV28 CASGRGGNTIYF
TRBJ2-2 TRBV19 CASSFPGGRGTGELFF
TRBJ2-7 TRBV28 CASSWDRGSYEQYF
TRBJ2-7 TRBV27 CASSLLGAEQYF
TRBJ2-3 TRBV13 CASSSGTGRTDTQYF
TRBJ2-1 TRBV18 CASSPTGLAYNEQFF
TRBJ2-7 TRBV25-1 CASSRGAGYEQYF
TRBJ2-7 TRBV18 CASSPGGNFYEQYF
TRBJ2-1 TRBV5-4 CASSFPRGGYNEQFF
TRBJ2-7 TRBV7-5 CKKKGAYEQYF
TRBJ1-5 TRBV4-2 CASSHGGQFNQPQHF
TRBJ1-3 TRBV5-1 CASSLEGFAGNTIYF
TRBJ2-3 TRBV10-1 CASSAPGQGTDTQYF